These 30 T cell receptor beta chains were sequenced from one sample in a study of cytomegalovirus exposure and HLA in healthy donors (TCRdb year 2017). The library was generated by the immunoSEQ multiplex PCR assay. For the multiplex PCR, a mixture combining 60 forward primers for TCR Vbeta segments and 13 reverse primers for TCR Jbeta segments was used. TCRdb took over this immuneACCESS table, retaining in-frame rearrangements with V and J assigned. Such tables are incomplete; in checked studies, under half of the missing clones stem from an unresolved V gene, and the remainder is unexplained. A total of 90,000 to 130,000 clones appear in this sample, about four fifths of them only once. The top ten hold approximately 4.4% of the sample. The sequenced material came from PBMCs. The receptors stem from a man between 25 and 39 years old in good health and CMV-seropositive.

As DNA, the CDR3 is TGTGCCAGCAGCCCTCGACTAGCGGGGGGCCGTAATGAGCAGTTCTTC. This codes for CASSPRLAGGRNEQFF. V and J are TRBV7-9 and TRBJ2-1; 13 bases are shared with TRBD2. The CDR3 is made up of 16 amino acids. From germline, CDR1 is SEHNR and CDR2 FQNEAQ (reference sequence). V gave up 5 bases and J gave up 7 bases; unmatched junction bases: 8. Using reference TRBV7-9 and TRBJ2-1 for the parts outside the CDR3, the full variable domain is DTGVSQNPRHKITKRGQNVTFRCDPISEHNRLYWYRQTLGQGPEFLTYFQNEAQLEKSRLLSDRFSAERPKGSFSTLEIQRTEQGDSAMYLCASSPRLAGGRNEQFFGPGTRLTVL.

CDR3 in amino acids: CASSPVSGSTDTQYF. The CDR3 coding sequence is TGCGCCAGCAGCCCGGTGTCAGGGAGCACAGATACGCAGTATTTT. The chain is built from TRBV5-1 and TRBJ2-3, with D perhaps matching TRBD1 (5 bases). The CDR3 has 15 residues. V lost 4 bases and J lost 0, with 12 bases in between. The germline V gene has CDR1 SGHRS and CDR2 YFSETQ.

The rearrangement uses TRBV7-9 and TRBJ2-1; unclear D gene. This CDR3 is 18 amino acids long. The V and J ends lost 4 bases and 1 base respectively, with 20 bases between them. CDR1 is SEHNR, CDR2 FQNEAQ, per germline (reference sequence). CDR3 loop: CASSSTPFRTESYNEQFF. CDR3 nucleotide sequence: TGTGCCAGCAGCTCGACTCCTTTTCGAACTGAGTCCTACAATGAGCAGTTCTTC.

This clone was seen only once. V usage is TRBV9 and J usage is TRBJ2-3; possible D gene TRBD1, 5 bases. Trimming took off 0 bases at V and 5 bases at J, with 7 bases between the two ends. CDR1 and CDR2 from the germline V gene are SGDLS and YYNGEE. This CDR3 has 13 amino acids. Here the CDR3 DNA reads TGTGCCAGCAGCGTAGACAGGCAAGATACGCAGTATTTT. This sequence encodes CASSVDRQDTQYF.

The CDR3 DNA reads TGTGCCTGGTCCCCAATCGACAGGACCTACTATGGCTACACCTTC. This sequence encodes CAWSPIDRTYYGYTF. V is TRBV30 and J is TRBJ1-2; possibly TRBD1 for D (6 bases). CDR3 size: 15 residues. The germline V gene encodes CDR1 GTSNPN and CDR2 SVGIG (reference sequence). Trimming cost V 5 bases and J 3 bases, with 19 bases left between them.

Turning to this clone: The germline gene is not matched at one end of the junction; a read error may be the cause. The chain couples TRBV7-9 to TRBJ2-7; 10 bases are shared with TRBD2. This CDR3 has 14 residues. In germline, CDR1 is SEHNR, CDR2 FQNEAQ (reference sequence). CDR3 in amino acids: CASSVAGGTGEQYF. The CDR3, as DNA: TGTGCCAGCAGCGTAGCGGGGGGAACGGGGGAGCAGTACTTC.

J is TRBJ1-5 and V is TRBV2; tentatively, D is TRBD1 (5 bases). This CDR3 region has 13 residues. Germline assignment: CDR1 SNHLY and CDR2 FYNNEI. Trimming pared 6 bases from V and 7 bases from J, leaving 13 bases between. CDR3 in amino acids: CASRWTGEQPQHF. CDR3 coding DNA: TGTGCCAGCAGGTGGACGGGGGAGCAGCCCCAGCATTTT.

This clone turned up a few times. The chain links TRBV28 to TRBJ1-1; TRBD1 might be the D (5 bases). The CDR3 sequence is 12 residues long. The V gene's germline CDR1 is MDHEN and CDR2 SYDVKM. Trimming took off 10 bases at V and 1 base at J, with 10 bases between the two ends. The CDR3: CANQGSNTEAFF. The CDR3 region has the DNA TGTGCCAACCAGGGTTCGAACACTGAAGCTTTCTTT.

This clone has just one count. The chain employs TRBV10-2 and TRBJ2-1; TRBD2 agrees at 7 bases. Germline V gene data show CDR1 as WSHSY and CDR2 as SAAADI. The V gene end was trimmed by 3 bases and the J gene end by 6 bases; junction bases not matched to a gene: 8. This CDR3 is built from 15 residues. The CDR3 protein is CASSDYGGSGNEQFF. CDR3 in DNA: TGCGCCAGCAGTGATTACGGGGGGTCGGGCAATGAGCAGTTCTTC.

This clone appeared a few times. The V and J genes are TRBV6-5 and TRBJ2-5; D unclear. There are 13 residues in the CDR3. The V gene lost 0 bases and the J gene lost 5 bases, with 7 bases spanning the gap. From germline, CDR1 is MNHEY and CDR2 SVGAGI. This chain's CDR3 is CASSYSILETQYF. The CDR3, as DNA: TGTGCCAGCAGTTACTCGATACTGGAGACCCAGTACTTC.

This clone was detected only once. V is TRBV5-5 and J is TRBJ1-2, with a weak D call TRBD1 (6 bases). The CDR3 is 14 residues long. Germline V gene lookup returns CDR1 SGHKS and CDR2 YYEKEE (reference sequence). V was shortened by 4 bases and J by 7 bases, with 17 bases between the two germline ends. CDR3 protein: CASSLQTGSCGYTF. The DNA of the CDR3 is TGTGCCAGCAGCCTACAGACAGGATCCTGTGGCTACACCTTC.

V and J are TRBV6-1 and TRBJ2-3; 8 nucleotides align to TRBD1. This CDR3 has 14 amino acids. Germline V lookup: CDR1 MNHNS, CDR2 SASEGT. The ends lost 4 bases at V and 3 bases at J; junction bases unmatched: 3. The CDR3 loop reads CASSARGRTDTQYF. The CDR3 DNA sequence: TGTGCCAGCAGTGCCAGGGGGCGGACAGATACGCAGTATTTT.

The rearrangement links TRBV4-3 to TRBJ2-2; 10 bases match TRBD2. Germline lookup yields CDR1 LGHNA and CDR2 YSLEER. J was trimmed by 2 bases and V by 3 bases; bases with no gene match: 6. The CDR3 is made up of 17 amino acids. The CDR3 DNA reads TGCGCCAGCAGCCATATCTCTAGCGGGGGAAACACCGGGGAGCTGTTTTTT. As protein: CASSHISSGGNTGELFF.

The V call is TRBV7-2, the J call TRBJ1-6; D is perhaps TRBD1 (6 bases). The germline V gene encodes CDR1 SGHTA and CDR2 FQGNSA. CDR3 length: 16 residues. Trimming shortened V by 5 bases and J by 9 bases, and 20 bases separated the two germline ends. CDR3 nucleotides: TGTGCCAGCAGCCCGCACTCCGGGACATTGGGTTCACCCCTCCACTTT. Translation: CASSPHSGTLGSPLHF.

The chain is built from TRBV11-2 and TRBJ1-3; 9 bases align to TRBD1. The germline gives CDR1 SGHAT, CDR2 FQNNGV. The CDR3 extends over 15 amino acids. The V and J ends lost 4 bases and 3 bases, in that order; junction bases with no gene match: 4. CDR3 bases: TGTGCCAGCAGCTATGACAGGGGGAGTGGAAACACCATATATTTT. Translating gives CASSYDRGSGNTIYF.

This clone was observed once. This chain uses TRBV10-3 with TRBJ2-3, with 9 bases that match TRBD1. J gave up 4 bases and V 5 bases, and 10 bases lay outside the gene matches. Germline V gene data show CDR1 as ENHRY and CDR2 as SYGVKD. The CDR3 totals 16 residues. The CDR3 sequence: CAISYRGLAGSDTQYF. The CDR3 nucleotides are TGTGCCATCAGTTACAGGGGGCTTGCTGGCTCAGATACGCAGTATTTT.

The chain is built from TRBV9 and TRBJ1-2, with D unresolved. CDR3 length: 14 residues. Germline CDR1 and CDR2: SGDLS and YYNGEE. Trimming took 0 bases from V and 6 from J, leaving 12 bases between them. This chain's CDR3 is CASSVAVKGDGYTF. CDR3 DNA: TGTGCCAGCAGCGTAGCGGTTAAGGGAGATGGCTACACCTTC.

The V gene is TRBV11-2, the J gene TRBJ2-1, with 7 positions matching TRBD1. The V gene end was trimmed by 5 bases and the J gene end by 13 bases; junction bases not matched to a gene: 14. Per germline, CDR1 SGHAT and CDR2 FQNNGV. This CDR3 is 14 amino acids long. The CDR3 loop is CASSLLGTAEHQFF. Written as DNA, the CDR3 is TGTGCCAGCAGCCTGCTAGGGACAGCAGAGCACCAGTTCTTC. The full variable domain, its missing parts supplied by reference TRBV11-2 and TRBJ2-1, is EAGVAQSPRYKIIEKRQSVAFWCNPISGHATLYWYQQILGQGPKLLIQFQNNGVVDDSQLPKDRFSAERLKGVDSTLKIQPAKLEDSAVYLCASSLLGTAEHQFFGPGTRLTVL.

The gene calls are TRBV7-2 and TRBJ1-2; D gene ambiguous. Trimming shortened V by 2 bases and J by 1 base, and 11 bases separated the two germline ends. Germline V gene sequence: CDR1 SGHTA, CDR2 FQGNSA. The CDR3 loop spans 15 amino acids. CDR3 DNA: TGTGCCAGCAGCTTAACCACAGCGGATAACTATGGCTACACCTTC. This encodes CASSLTTADNYGYTF. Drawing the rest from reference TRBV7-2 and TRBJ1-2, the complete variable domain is GAGVSQSPSNKVTEKGKDVELRCDPISGHTALYWYRQSLGQGLEFLIYFQGNSAPDKSGLPSDRFSAERTGGSVSTLTIQRTQQEDSAVYLCASSLTTADNYGYTFGSGTRLTVV.

In nucleotides, the CDR3 is TGTGCCAGCAGTTTCCAGGACAGAGTGGAGGGCTACACCTTC. It is translated as CASSFQDRVEGYTF. V is TRBV27 and J is TRBJ1-2; possibly TRBD1 for D (6 bases). V lost 3 bases and J lost 8, with 16 bases in between. The CDR3 runs 14 residues. Germline V gene sequence: CDR1 MNHEY, CDR2 SMNVEV (reference sequence).

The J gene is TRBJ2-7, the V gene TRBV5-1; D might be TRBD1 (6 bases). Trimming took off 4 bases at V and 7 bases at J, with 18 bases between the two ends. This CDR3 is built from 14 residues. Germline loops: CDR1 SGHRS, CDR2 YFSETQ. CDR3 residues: CASSLGAGDGEQYF. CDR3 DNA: TGCGCCAGCAGCCTGGGGGCAGGGGATGGGGAGCAGTACTTC.

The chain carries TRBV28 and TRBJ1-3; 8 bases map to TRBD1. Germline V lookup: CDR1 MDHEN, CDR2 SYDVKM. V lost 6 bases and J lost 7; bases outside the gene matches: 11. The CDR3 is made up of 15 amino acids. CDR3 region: CASSPDRVSWNTIYF. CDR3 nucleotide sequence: TGTGCCAGCAGCCCGGACAGGGTATCATGGAACACCATATATTTT.

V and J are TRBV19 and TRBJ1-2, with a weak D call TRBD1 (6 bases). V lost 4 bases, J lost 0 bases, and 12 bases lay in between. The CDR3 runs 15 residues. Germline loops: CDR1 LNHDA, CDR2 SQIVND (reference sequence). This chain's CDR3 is CASSSRTESNYGYTF. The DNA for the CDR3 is TGTGCCAGTAGTAGTCGGACAGAATCTAACTATGGCTACACCTTC. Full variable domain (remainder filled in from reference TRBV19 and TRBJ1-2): DGGITQSPKYLFRKEGQNVTLSCEQNLNHDAMYWYRQDPGQGLRLIYYSQIVNDFQKGDIAEGYSVSREKKESFPLTVTSAQKNPTAFYLCASSSRTESNYGYTFGSGTRLTVV.

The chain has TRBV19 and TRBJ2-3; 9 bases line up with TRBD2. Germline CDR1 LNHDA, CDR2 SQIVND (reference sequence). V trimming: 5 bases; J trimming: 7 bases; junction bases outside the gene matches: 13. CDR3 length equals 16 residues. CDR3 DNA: TGTGCCAGTAGTCCCCATGGGTCTAGCGGGGTACATACGCAGTATTTT. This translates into CASSPHGSSGVHTQYF.

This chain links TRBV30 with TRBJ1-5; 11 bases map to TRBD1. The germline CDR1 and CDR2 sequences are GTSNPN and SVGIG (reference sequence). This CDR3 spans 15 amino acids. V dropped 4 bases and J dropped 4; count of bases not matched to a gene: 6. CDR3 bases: TGTGCCTGGACGGGACAGGGGGGTCCTAATCAGCCCCAGCATTTT. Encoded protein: CAWTGQGGPNQPQHF.

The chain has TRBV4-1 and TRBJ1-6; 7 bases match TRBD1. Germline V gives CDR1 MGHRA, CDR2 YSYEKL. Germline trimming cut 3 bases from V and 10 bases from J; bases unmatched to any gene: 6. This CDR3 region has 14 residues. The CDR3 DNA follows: TGCGCCAGCAGCCAGCGCACAGGGGAATCACCCCTCCACTTT. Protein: CASSQRTGESPLHF.

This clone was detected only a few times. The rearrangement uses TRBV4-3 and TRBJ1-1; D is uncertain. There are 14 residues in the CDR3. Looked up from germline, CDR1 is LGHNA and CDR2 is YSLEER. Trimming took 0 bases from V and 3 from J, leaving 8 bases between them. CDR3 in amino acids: CASSQELGDTEAFF. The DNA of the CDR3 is TGCGCCAGCAGCCAAGAACTCGGGGACACTGAAGCTTTCTTT.

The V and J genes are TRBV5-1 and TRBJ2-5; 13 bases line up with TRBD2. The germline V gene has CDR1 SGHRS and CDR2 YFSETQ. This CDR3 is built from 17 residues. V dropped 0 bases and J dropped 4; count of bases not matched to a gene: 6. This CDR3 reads CASSLGLAGGRGETQYF. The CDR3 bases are TGCGCCAGCAGCTTGGGACTAGCGGGGGGCCGGGGAGAGACCCAGTACTTC.

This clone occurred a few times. For the CDR3, the DNA is TGTGCCAGCAGCACGACAGGGAGGAACACTGAAGCTTTCTTT. Translated, it gives CASSTTGRNTEAFF. The rearrangement joins TRBV9 to TRBJ1-1; 7 nucleotides agree with TRBD1. Looked up from germline, CDR1 is SGDLS and CDR2 is YYNGEE. Germline trimming cut 4 bases from V and 1 base from J; bases unmatched to any gene: 4. The CDR3 contains 14 residues.

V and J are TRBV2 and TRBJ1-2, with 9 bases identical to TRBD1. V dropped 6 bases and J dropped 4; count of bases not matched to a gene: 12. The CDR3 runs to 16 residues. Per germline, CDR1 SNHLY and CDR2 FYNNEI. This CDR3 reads CASSEPRTGVPYGYTF. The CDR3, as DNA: TGTGCCAGCAGCGAACCAAGGACAGGGGTACCCTATGGCTACACCTTC. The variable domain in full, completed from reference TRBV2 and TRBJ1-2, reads EPEVTQTPSHQVTQMGQEVILRCVPISNHLYFYWYRQILGQKVEFLVSFYNNEISEKSEIFDDQFSVERPDGSNFTLKIRSTKLEDSAMYFCASSEPRTGVPYGYTFGSGTRLTVV.